This TCR beta chain is from a study of CD8+CD57+ T cells in acquired aplastic anemia. CDR3 and TCR beta VDJ profiling relied on a genomic DNA template. TCRdb fed the reads into MiXCR, producing one record per CDR3 protein. This sample yields under 200,000 distinct CDR3 sequences, of which less than 60% are seen a single time; 8% to 10% belongs to the top ten. Selection for sequencing was limited to patients who had shown CD8+CD57+ cell expansion by flow cytometry. This clonotype was picked up many times. Trimming pared 2 bases from V and 1 base from J, leaving 12 bases between. In germline, CDR1 is SGHRS, CDR2 YFSETQ. This CDR3 is 15 amino acids long.

Sequenced material: sorted CD4+, CD8+, or CD8+CD57+ T cells (not recorded which) from PBMCs. This receptor was obtained from a human donor with aplastic anemia. The rearrangement joins TRBV5-1 to TRBJ1-1; TRBD1 is a possible D gene (5 bases). The CDR3 region has the DNA TGCGCCAGCAGCTTCGGGGGGACGGCGAACACTGAAGCTTTCTTT. This sequence encodes CASSFGGTANTEAFF.